This TCR beta chain was observed in a study of cytomegalovirus exposure and HLA in healthy donors. Whole-study findings and limits: Later examination showed HLA-associated TCR beta chains had greater clonal expansion than equally common others. The study had only CMV serostatus as immune exposure information. Per published reports, the classifier diagnosed cytomegalovirus status with high specificity and sensitivity.

Trimming removed 5 bases from V and 3 bases from J; junction bases left unmatched: 6. This CDR3 has 15 amino acids. Germline loops: CDR1 SEHNR, CDR2 FQNEAQ (reference sequence). Primers: 60 Vbeta forward and 13 Jbeta reverse. How the authors handled the data: In a later analysis, the count reached 80 million or so unique TCR beta chains, with about 9.9 million shared. Produced via immunoSEQ multiplex PCR; TCRdb's table is partial and in-frame only. V and J calls and clone size follow that table, whereas D and trimming were derived from the DNA. The table lists over 250,000 clones, more than 55% of them singletons, with 2% to 2.5% in the top ten. About this clone: The antigen remains unidentified.

The material sequenced was PBMCs. This TCR was sampled from a female donor in good health and CMV-seronegative. The genes are TRBV7-9 and TRBJ2-5, with 10 bases identical to TRBD2. The chain's CDR3 is CASSGNSGRKETQYF. For the CDR3, the DNA is TGTGCCAGCAGCGGAAATAGCGGGAGGAAAGAGACCCAGTACTTC. Drawing the rest from reference TRBV7-9 and TRBJ2-5, the complete variable domain is DTGVSQNPRHKITKRGQNVTFRCDPISEHNRLYWYRQTLGQGPEFLTYFQNEAQLEKSRLLSDRFSAERPKGSFSTLEIQRTEQGDSAMYLCASSGNSGRKETQYFGPGTRLLVL.